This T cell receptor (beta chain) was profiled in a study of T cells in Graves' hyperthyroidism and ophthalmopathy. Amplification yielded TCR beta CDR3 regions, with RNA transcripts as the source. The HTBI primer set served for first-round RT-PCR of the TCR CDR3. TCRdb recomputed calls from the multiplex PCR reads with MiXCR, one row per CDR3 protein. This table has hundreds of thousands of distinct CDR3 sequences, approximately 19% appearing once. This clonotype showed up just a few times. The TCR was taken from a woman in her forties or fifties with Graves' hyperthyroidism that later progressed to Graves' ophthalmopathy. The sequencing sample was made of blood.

The CDR3 DNA is TGTGCCAGCTCACCTCGGGAGCAACAGACCCAGTACTTC. Translating it yields CASSPREQQTQYF. This chain links TRBV18 with TRBJ2-5; maybe TRBD2 (6 bases). The CDR3 is made up of 13 amino acids. Germline V gene lookup returns CDR1 KGHSH and CDR2 LQKENI. Trimming left V 3 bases short and J 6 bases short, with 11 bases between.